The 8 T cell receptor beta chains given below trace back to one sample, sequenced in a study of T cells in localized non-small cell lung cancer. Using immunoSEQ multiplex PCR, the repertoire was profiled, and TCRdb retains in-frame clones only, with some absent. Among around 83,000 clones listed, approximately 90% were seen once. Sequencing used peripheral blood, obtained before any cancer treatment. The receptors were gathered from a man between 40 and 70 years old with stage I squamous cell lung carcinoma.

The gene calls are TRBV27 and TRBJ1-1; no firm D call. From germline, CDR1 is MNHEY and CDR2 SMNVEV (reference sequence). The V end was cut by 6 bases, the J end by 1 base, with 15 bases between. The CDR3 is 15 amino acids. The CDR3, as DNA: TGTGCCAGCAGAACCGGACGGCTTAGGAACACTGAAGCTTTCTTT. It translates to CASRTGRLRNTEAFF.

The chain combines TRBV5-4 with TRBJ2-5; 9 bases fit TRBD2. The CDR3 length is 15 residues. CDR1 SGHNT and CDR2 YYREEE come from the germline V gene (reference sequence). The V segment lost 2 bases and the J segment 0 bases; nucleotides outside the gene matches: 2. CDR3 sequence: CASSFPSGDQETQYF. The CDR3 nucleotides are TGTGCCAGCAGCTTCCCTAGCGGGGACCAAGAGACCCAGTACTTC.

The CDR3 DNA reads TGTGCCAGCAGCTTGGGCGGGGGGGCAGATGAGCAGTTCTTC. It encodes CASSLGGGADEQFF. The chain combines TRBV5-6 with TRBJ2-1, with 9 positions matching TRBD2. Germline CDR1 is SGHDT and CDR2 is YYEEEE. Trimming removed 0 bases from V and 8 bases from J; junction bases left unmatched: 3. This CDR3 contains 14 residues.

In this sample, this clone turned up once. The chain uses TRBV5-4 and TRBJ1-1, with D unresolved. V lost 3 bases, J lost 0 bases, and 18 bases lay in between. The CDR3 extends over 17 amino acids. The germline V gene encodes CDR1 SGHNT and CDR2 YYREEE (reference sequence). The CDR3 DNA reads as TGTGCCAGCAGCTCTTTATCAAGCCTTTATCTGAACACTGAAGCTTTCTTT. It codes for CASSSLSSLYLNTEAFF.

This chain connects TRBV4-1 to TRBJ1-1, with a possible D match to TRBD1 (5 bases). The CDR3 covers 16 residues. The germline V gene has CDR1 MGHRA and CDR2 YSYEKL. Trimming took off 2 bases at V and 6 bases at J, with 19 bases between the two ends. CDR3 loop: CASSQTGLEQRAEAFF. In nucleotides, the CDR3 is TGCGCCAGCAGCCAAACAGGACTCGAACAAAGGGCTGAAGCTTTCTTT.

V usage is TRBV23-1 and J usage is TRBJ1-5; 7 bases are a match to TRBD1. TRBV23-1 is filed as an ORF, its function uncertain. CDR3 size: 14 residues. The junction had 5 bases not matched to a gene; V was cut back by 5 bases and J by 4 bases. CDR3 sequence: CASSTGQSNQPQHF. The CDR3 DNA is TGCGCCAGCAGTACGGGACAGAGTAATCAGCCCCAGCATTTT.

The chain employs TRBV29-1 and TRBJ1-1; tentative D call: TRBD1 (6 bases). Germline loops: CDR1 SQVTM, CDR2 ANQGSEA. The CDR3 consists of 14 residues. Trimming took off 4 bases at V and 1 base at J, with 13 bases between the two ends. CDR3 DNA sequence: TGCAGCGTTGTTGGACAGAGGAGGAACACTGAAGCTTTCTTT. It yields the protein CSVVGQRRNTEAFF.

The chain employs TRBV30 and TRBJ2-7; TRBD1 agrees at 8 bases. CDR1 is GTSNPN, CDR2 SVGIG, per germline (reference sequence). The V gene end was trimmed by 2 bases and the J gene end by 3 bases; junction bases not matched to a gene: 3. This CDR3 is built from 13 residues. The DNA for the CDR3 is TGTGCCTGGAGTTTGGGACAGGTCTACGAGCAGTACTTC. Its translation is CAWSLGQVYEQYF.